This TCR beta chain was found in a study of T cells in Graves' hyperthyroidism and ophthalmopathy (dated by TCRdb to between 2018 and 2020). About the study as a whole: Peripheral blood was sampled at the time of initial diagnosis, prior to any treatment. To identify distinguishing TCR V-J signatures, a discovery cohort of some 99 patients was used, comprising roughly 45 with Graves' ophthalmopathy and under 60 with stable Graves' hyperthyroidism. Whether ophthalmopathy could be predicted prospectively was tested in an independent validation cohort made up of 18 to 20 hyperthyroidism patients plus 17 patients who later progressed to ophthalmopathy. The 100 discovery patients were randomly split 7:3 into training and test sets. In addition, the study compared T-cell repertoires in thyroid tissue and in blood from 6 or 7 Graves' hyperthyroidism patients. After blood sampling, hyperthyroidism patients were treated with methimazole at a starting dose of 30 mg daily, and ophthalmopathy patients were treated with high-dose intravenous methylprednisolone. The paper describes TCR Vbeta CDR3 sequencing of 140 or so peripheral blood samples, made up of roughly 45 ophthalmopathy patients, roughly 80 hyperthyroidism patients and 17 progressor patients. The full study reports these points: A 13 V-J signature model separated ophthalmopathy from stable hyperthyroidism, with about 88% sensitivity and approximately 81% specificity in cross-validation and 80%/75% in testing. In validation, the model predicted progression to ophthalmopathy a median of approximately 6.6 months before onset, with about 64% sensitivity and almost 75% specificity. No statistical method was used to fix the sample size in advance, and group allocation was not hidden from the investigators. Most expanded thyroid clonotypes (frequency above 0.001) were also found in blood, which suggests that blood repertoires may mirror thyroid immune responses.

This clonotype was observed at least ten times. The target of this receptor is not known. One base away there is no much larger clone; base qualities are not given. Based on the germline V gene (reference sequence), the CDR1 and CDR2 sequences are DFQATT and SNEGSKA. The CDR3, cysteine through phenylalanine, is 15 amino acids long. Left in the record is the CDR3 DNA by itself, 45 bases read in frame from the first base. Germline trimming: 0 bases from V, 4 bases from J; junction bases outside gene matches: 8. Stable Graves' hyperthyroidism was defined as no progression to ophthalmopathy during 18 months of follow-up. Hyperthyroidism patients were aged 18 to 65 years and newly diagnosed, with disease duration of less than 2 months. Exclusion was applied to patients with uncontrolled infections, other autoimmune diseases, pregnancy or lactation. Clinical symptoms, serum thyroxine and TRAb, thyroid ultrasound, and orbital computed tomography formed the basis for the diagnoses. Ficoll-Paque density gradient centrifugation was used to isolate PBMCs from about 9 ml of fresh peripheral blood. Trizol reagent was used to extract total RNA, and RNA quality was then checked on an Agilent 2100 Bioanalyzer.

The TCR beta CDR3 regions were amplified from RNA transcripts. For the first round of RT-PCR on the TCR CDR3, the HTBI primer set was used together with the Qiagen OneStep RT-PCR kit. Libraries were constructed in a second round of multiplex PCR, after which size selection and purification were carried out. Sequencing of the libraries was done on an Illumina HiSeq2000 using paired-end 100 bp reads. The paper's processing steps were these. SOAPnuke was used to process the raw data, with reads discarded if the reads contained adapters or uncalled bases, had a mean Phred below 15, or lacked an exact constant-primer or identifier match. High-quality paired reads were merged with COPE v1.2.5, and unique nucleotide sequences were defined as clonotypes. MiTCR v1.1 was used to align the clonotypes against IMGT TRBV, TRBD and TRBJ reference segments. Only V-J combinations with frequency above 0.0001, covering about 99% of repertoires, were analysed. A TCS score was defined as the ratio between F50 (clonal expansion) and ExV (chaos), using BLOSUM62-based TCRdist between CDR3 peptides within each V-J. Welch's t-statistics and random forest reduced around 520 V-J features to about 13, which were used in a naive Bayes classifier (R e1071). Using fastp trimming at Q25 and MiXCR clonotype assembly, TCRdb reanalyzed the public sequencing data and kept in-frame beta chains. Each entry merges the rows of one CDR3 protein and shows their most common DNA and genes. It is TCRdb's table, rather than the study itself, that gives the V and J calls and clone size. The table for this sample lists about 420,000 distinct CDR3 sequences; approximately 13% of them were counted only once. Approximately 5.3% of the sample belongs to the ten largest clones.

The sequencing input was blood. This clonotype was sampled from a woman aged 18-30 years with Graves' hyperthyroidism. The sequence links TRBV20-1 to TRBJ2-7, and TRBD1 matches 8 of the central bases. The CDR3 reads CSARDPGQEWYEQYF. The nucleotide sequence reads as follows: TGCAGTGCTAGAGACCCGGGACAGGAATGGTACGAGCAGTACTTC.